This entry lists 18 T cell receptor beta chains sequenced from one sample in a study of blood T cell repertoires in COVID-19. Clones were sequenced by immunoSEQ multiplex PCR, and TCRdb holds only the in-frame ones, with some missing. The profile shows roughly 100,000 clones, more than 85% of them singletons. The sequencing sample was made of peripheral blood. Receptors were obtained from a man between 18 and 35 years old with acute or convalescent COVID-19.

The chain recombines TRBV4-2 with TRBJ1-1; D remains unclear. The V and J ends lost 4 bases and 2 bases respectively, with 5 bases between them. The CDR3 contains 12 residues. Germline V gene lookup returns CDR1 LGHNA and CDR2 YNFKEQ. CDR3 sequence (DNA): TGTGCCAGCAGCCCCCCTAACACTGAAGCTTTCTTT. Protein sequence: CASSPPNTEAFF.

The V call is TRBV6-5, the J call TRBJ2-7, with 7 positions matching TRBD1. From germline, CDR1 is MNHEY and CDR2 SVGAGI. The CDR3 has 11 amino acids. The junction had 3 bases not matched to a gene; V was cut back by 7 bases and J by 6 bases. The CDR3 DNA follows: TGTGCCAGCATTTGGACAGGCGAGCAGTACTTC. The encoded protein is CASIWTGEQYF.

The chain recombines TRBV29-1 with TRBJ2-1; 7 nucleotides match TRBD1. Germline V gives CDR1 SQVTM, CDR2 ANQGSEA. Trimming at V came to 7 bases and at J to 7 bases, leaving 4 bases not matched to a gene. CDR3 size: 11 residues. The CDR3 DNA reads TGCAGCGCTCAACAGGGGAATGAGCAGTTCTTC. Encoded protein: CSAQQGNEQFF.

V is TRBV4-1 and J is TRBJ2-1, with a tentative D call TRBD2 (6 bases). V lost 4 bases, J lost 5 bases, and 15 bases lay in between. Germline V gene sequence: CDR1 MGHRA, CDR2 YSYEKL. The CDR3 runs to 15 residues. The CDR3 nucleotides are TGCGCCAGCAGCCCCGGTCCTAGCGTAAACAATGAGCAGTTCTTC. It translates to CASSPGPSVNNEQFF.

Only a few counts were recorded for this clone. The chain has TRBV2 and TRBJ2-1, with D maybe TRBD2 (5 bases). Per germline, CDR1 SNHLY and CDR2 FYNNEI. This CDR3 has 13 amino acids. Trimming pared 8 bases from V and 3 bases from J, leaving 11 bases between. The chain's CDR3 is CASGGSVYNEQFF. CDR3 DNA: TGTGCCAGCGGCGGGTCCGTCTACAATGAGCAGTTCTTC.

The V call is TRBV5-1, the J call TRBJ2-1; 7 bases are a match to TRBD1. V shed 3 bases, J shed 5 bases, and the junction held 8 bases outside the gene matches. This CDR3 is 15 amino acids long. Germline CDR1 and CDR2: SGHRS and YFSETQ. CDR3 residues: CASSYDRARDNEQFF. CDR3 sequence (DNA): TGCGCCAGCAGCTACGACAGGGCCAGGGACAATGAGCAGTTCTTC.

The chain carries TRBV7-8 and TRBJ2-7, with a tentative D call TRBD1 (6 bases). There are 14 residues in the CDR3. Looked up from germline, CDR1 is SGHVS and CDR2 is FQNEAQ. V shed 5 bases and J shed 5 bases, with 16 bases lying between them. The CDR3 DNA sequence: TGTGCCAGCAGCCCGACGGTTGGACAGAACGAGCAGTACTTC. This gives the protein CASSPTVGQNEQYF. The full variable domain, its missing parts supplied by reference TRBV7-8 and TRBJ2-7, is GAGVSQSPRYKVAKRGQDVALRCDPISGHVSLFWYQQALGQGPEFLTYFQNEAQLDKSGLPSDRFFAERPEGSVSTLKIQRTQQEDSAVYLCASSPTVGQNEQYFGPGTRLTVT.

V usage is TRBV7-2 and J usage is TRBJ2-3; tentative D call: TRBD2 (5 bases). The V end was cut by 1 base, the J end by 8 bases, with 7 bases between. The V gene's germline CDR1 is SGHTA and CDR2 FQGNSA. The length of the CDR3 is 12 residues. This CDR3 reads CASSLVRGTQYF. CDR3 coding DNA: TGTGCCAGCAGCTTAGTTCGGGGTACGCAGTATTTT. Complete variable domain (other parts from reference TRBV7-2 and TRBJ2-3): GAGVSQSPSNKVTEKGKDVELRCDPISGHTALYWYRQSLGQGLEFLIYFQGNSAPDKSGLPSDRFSAERTGGSVSTLTIQRTQQEDSAVYLCASSLVRGTQYFGPGTRLTVL.

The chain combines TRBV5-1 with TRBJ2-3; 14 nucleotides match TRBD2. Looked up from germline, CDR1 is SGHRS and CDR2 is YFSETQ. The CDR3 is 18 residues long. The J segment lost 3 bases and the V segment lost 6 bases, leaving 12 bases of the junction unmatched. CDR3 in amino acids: CASKPRGLAGARTDTQYF. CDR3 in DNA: TGCGCCAGCAAACCCCGGGGACTAGCGGGAGCAAGGACAGATACGCAGTATTTT.

For the CDR3, the DNA is TGCAGCGGGGGAGCAGGGGGCGATGGCTACACCTTC. Translated, it gives CSGGAGGDGYTF. The V call is TRBV29-1, the J call TRBJ1-2; 8 bases agree with TRBD1. There are 12 residues in the CDR3. V was clipped by 7 bases and J by 6 bases; unmatched bases: 7. Germline V CDR1 and CDR2: SQVTM, ANQGSEA. The full variable domain, rest sourced from reference TRBV29-1 and TRBJ1-2, is SAVISQKPSRDICQRGTSLTIQCQVDSQVTMMFWYRQQPGQSLTLIATANQGSEATYESGFVIDKFPISRPNLTFSTLTVSNMSPEDSSIYLCSGGAGGDGYTFGSGTRLTVV.

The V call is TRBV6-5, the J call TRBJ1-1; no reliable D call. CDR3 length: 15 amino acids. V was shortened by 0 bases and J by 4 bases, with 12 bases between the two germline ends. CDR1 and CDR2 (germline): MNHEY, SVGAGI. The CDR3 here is CASSYSGSSSTEAFF. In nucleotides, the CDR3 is TGTGCCAGCAGTTACTCGGGCAGTAGTAGCACTGAAGCTTTCTTT.

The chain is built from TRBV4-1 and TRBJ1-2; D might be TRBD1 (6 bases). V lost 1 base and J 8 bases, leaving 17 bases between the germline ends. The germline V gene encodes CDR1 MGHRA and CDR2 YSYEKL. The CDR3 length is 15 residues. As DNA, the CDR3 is TGCGCCAGCAGCCAAGTGCAGGGGTTATCGAAGGGCTACACCTTC. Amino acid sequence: CASSQVQGLSKGYTF.

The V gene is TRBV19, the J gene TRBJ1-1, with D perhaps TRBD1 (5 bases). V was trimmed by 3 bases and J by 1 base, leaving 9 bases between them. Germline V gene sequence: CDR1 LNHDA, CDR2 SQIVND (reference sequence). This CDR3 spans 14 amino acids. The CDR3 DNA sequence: TGTGCCAGTAGTATGCAGGGTAGGAACACTGAAGCTTTCTTT. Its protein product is CASSMQGRNTEAFF.

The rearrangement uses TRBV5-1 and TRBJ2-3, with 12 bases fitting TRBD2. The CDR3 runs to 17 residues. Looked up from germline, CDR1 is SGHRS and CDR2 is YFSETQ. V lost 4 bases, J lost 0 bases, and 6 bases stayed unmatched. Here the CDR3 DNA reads TGCGCCAGCAGCGACGGAGGACTAGCGGGAAGCACAGATACGCAGTATTTT. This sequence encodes CASSDGGLAGSTDTQYF.

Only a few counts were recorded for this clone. The DNA for the CDR3 is TGTGCCAGCAGCTCTGGACAGGGGGTTGATACGCAGTATTTT. Protein product: CASSSGQGVDTQYF. This sequence joins TRBV13 and TRBJ2-3, with TRBD1 matching 10 bases. The CDR3 totals 14 residues. Looked up from germline, CDR1 is PRHDT and CDR2 is FYEKMQ (reference sequence). Losses at the gene ends were 4 bases for V and 6 bases for J; bases not matched to a gene: 4.

CDR3 nucleotides: TGTGCCAGCAGGACCTACAGGGTGACTAGCGTTCAGCAGTACTTC. Translated, it gives CASRTYRVTSVQQYF. The chain combines TRBV27 with TRBJ2-7, with 8 bases matching TRBD2. CDR1 MNHEY and CDR2 SMNVEV come from the germline V gene (reference sequence). This CDR3 spans 15 amino acids. V lost 6 bases and J lost 8; bases outside the gene matches: 15.

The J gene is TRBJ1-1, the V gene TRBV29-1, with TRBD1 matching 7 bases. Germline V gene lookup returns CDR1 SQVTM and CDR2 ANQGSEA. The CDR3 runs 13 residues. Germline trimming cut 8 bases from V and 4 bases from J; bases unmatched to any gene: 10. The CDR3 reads CSPQRGLGTEAFF. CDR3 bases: TGCAGCCCTCAAAGGGGGCTTGGCACTGAAGCTTTCTTT.

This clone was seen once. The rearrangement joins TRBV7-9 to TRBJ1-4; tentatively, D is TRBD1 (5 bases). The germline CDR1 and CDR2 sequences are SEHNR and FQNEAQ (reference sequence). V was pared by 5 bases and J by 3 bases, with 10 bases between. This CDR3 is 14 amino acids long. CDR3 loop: CASSHRQSNEKLFF. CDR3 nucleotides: TGTGCCAGCAGCCATCGACAGTCTAATGAAAAACTGTTTTTT.